Listed here are 9 T cell receptor beta chains from one sample, sequenced in a study of naive and memory T cell subsets. Study-wide points: Naive repertoires, especially CD8, held a few larger clonotypes, possibly memory cells re-expressing CD45RA.

Both TRBC1 and TRBC2 were covered by a beta constant-region primer of two equimolar oligonucleotides. The ligated cDNA underwent four PCR rounds using SP2 and nested alpha and beta constant-region primers. MiXCR, applied by TCRdb to the UMI-ligation and nested PCR reads, yields one record per CDR3 protein. The table includes roughly 150,000 distinct CDR3 sequences, approximately 20% detected once. These receptors are not linked to any known antigen. The specimen sequenced was naive CD8+ T cells from blood. These receptors were taken from a human donor in good health.

This clonotype was seen only a few times. The rearrangement uses TRBV6-2 or TRBV6-3 and TRBJ2-1; D is unclear. Trimming pared 8 bases from V and 5 bases from J, leaving 13 bases between. The germline V gene has CDR1 MNHEY and CDR2 SVGEGT. CDR3 length: 13 amino acids. The CDR3 is CASGWNWDNEQFF. The CDR3 nucleotides read TGTGCCAGCGGATGGAACTGGGACAATGAGCAGTTCTTC.

This clonotype was seen more than once but under ten times. This chain uses TRBV7-3 with TRBJ2-1; no clear D gene. Germline CDR1 and CDR2: SGHTA and FQGTGA. CDR3 length equals 14 residues. Trimming removed 0 bases from V and 10 bases from J, with 13 bases in between. CDR3 sequence: CASSLTSGPNEQFF. In DNA, the CDR3 is TGTGCCAGCAGCTTAACGTCAGGTCCGAACGAGCAGTTCTTC. The full variable domain, with the rest looked up from reference TRBV7-3 and TRBJ2-1, is GAGVSQTPSNKVTEKGKYVELRCDPISGHTALYWYRQSLGQGPEFLIYFQGTGAADDSGLPNDRFFAVRPEGSVSTLKIQRTERGDSAVYLCASSLTSGPNEQFFGPGTRLTVL.

In this sample, this clonotype turned up many times. This chain connects TRBV27 to TRBJ2-1; 14 bases align to TRBD2. Germline lookup yields CDR1 MNHEY and CDR2 SMNVEV (reference sequence). The CDR3 spans 15 residues. V lost 3 bases and J lost 6; bases outside the gene matches: 1. The CDR3 DNA reads TGTGCCAGCAGTTTCGGGACTAGCGGGAGCAATGAGCAGTTCTTC. Translation gives CASSFGTSGSNEQFF.

This clonotype was seen more than once but under ten times. The rearrangement uses TRBV12-3 or TRBV12-4 and TRBJ2-5, with 7 nucleotides matching TRBD1. V gave up 5 bases and J gave up 3 bases; unmatched junction bases: 9. This CDR3 region has 15 residues. CDR3 sequence reads: CASSPTPTGKETQYF. CDR3 DNA: TGTGCCAGCAGTCCGACCCCGACAGGGAAAGAGACCCAGTACTTC.

The chain combines TRBV28 with TRBJ1-1; D is ambiguous. The CDR3 extends over 12 amino acids. CDR1 is MDHEN and CDR2 is SYDVKM in the germline V gene. Trimming removed 5 bases from V and 5 bases from J, with 9 bases in between. The CDR3 spells CASSEYSTEAFF. As DNA, the CDR3 is TGTGCCAGCAGTGAATATAGTACTGAAGCTTTCTTT.

The V call is TRBV28, the J call TRBJ2-1; TRBD1 aligns across 10 bases. The V and J ends lost 5 bases and 4 bases, in that order; junction bases with no gene match: 11. The CDR3 sequence is 17 residues long. Germline V gives CDR1 MDHEN, CDR2 SYDVKM. Written as DNA, the CDR3 is TGTGCCAGCAGTCCTTCCCTGGGACAGGGGATTTACAATGAGCAGTTCTTC. This encodes CASSPSLGQGIYNEQFF.

V is TRBV7-8 and J is TRBJ1-1, with 8 bases that match TRBD1. Trimming took 5 bases from V and 0 from J; bases not matched to a gene: 2. This CDR3 contains 14 residues. CDR1 and CDR2 from the germline V gene are SGHVS and FQNEAQ. The CDR3 bases are TGTGCCAGCAGCCCAGGGGGCATGAACACTGAAGCTTTCTTT. Amino acids: CASSPGGMNTEAFF.

The CDR3 region has the DNA TGTGCCAGCAGCTTAAGCTGGAATGAGCAGTTCTTC. This translates into CASSLSWNEQFF. V and J are TRBV7-9 and TRBJ2-1; D is unresolved. CDR1 and CDR2 from the germline V gene are SEHNR and FQNEAQ (reference sequence). The CDR3 has 12 residues. V gave up 2 bases and J gave up 7 bases, with 6 bases separating them.

This clonotype was seen only a few times. This chain connects TRBV28 to TRBJ2-7; the D is unclear. Trimming stripped 3 bases from V and 3 bases from J, with 6 bases between. The CDR3 length is 12 residues. Germline lookup yields CDR1 MDHEN and CDR2 SYDVKM. The DNA of the CDR3 is TGTGCCAGCAGTTTTTCACTCTACGAGCAGTACTTC. It encodes CASSFSLYEQYF.